The rows below give T cell receptor beta chains drawn from one sample of a study of shared clonotypes between healthy human individuals. The data were produced by immunoSEQ multiplex PCR, yet TCRdb's version contains in-frame clones alone and is incomplete. The sample records about half a million clones, about four fifths being singletons. Material: PBMCs. These receptors were taken from a woman in her thirties or forties in good health. Some clones in this sample may be carry-over from other donors' samples. The CDR3 runs from the conserved cysteine through the conserved F or W. The D gene is left open where the match is weak. Not all rows give a size; the values are once, few, many and, for expanded clones, a class.

size	D	V	J	DNA	CDR3
NA	NA	TRBV5-4	TRBJ2-5	TGTGCCAGCAGCTCCCTGAGACAGAAAGAGACCCAGTACTTC	CASSSLRQKETQYF
NA	NA	TRBV19	TRBJ2-7	TGTGCCAGTAGTATCGGCAGTCCCTACGAGCAGTACTTC	CASSIGSPYEQYF
once	TRBD2	TRBV9	TRBJ2-3	TGTGCCAGCAGCGTTTTAGCGGGAGGGGGCACAGATACGCAGTATTTT	CASSVLAGGGTDTQYF
NA	TRBD1	TRBV30	TRBJ2-3	TGTGCCTGGGAGGGGGACAGGGCCACAGATACGCAGTATTTT	CAWEGDRATDTQYF
NA	TRBD1	TRBV2	TRBJ1-5	TGTGCCAGCAGATTTACAGGGGTGGATCAGCCCCAGCATTTT	CASRFTGVDQPQHF
NA	NA	TRBV29-1	TRBJ2-2	TGCAGCGTTGGTTACTCAGCGGGTTTCGGGGAGCTGTTTTTT	CSVGYSAGFGELFF
few	NA	TRBV29-1	TRBJ1-1	TGCAGCGCAACAGGACGGGCGAACACTGAAGCTTTCTTT	CSATGRANTEAFF
NA	NA	TRBV27	TRBJ1-3	TGTGCCAGCAGCCGACTTAAGGGGGACACCATATATTTT	CASSRLKGDTIYF
NA	NA	TRBV5-4	TRBJ2-7	TGTGCCAGCAGCGAGGGGGGTTACGAGCAGTACTTC	CASSEGGYEQYF
NA	TRBD2	TRBV2	TRBJ2-1	TGTGCCAGCAGTTCCAGCCGACTAGCGGGAGAGTACAATGAGCAGTTCTTC	CASSSSRLAGEYNEQFF
NA	NA	TRBV19	TRBJ1-5	TGTGCCAGTAGTGCCGGGCCTAGAAACTCTCAGCCCCAGCATTTT	CASSAGPRNSQPQHF
NA	NA	TRBV19	TRBJ1-5	TGTGCCAGTAGTAGAGGACAATTTGGCAATCAGCCCCAGCATTTT	CASSRGQFGNQPQHF
once	NA	TRBV27	TRBJ2-2	TGTGCCAGCAGTCAAGGGTGGCCCGGGGAGCTGTTTTTT	CASSQGWPGELFF
many	TRBD1	TRBV7-6	TRBJ2-7	TGTGCCAGCAGCTTACTCACAGGGGGAAACTACGAGCAGTACTTC	CASSLLTGGNYEQYF
NA	NA	TRBV27	TRBJ2-2	TGTGCCAGCAGTCACCCGGCAGGGCACACCGGGGAGCTGTTTTTT	CASSHPAGHTGELFF
NA	NA	TRBV9	TRBJ1-1	TGTGCCAGCAGCGTCGCACAGGGCGGCACTGAAGCTTTCTTT	CASSVAQGGTEAFF
few	TRBD2	TRBV7-9	TRBJ2-3	TGTGCCAGCTGGGGGAGAACTAGCGGGAGAGGGGCAGATACGCAGTATTTT	CASWGRTSGRGADTQYF
NA	TRBD1	TRBV18	TRBJ2-5	TGTGCCAGCGGGACAGCGAAAGAGACCCAGTACTTC	CASGTAKETQYF
few	NA	TRBV9	TRBJ1-4	TGTGCCAGCAGCGTAGACGGACAGTTTAATGAAAAACTGTTTTTT	CASSVDGQFNEKLFF
many	NA	TRBV2	TRBJ1-2	TGTGCCAGCAGTGAAGGGGGGCCTAACTATGGCTACACCTTC	CASSEGGPNYGYTF
once	TRBD2	TRBV19	TRBJ2-3	TGTGCCAGTAGCACCCCTACTAGCGGGGAGCAGTATTTT	CASSTPTSGEQYF
NA	TRBD1	TRBV29-1	TRBJ2-7	TGCAGCGCCCAACCGGGACAGGGTTACGAGCAGTACTTC	CSAQPGQGYEQYF
NA	TRBD1	TRBV5-1	TRBJ2-1	TGCGCCAGCAGCCAGGACAGGGTCAATGAGCAGTTCTTC	CASSQDRVNEQFF
NA	NA	TRBV7-3	TRBJ2-2	TGTGCCAGCAGCTTAAACGTGTACTCCGGGGAGCTGTTTTTT	CASSLNVYSGELFF
few	TRBD1	TRBV10-3	TRBJ2-6	TGTGCCACTGGGGGACAGTCCCGCTCTGGGGCCAACGTCCTGACTTTC	CATGGQSRSGANVLTF
NA	TRBD1	TRBV7-2	TRBJ2-3	TGTGCCAGCAGCTTATGGTCAGGGGACAGGGGATTATCAGATACGCAGTATTTT	CASSLWSGDRGLSDTQYF
few	NA	TRBV4-1	TRBJ1-5	TGCGCCAGCAGCCAGGGGCTCGGACCGTCACAGCCCCAGCATTTT	CASSQGLGPSQPQHF
NA	NA	TRBV10-1	TRBJ2-5	TGCGCCAGCAGTGAGGGTTTCGGGGGGCTCGAGACCCAGTACTTC	CASSEGFGGLETQYF
NA	NA	TRBV19	TRBJ2-1	TGTGCCAGTAGTCCCCGGACTGGACCATACAATGAGCAGTTCTTC	CASSPRTGPYNEQFF
many	TRBD2	TRBV10-3	TRBJ2-1	TGTGCCATCAGTGCAACGGGAGGGCCAAGGGAGCAGTTCTTC	CAISATGGPREQFF
NA	NA	TRBV6-5	TRBJ1-1	TGTGCCAGCTACGATTGGGACACTGAAGCTTTCTTT	CASYDWDTEAFF
NA	TRBD1	TRBV19	TRBJ2-5	TGTGCCAGTAGTCCGACAGGGTCACAAGAGACCCAGTACTTC	CASSPTGSQETQYF
NA	NA	TRBV4-1	TRBJ2-1	TGCGCCAGCAGCCCCGATTCCGGCTCCTACAATGAGCAGTTCTTC	CASSPDSGSYNEQFF
NA	TRBD1	TRBV29-1	TRBJ2-7	TGCAGCGTCCGTTGGACAGGGACGGACGAGCAGTACTTC	CSVRWTGTDEQYF
NA	NA	TRBV19	TRBJ2-7	TGTGCCAGTACCGAACCCATCGGCGCCAACTCCTACGAGCAGTACTTC	CASTEPIGANSYEQYF
few	TRBD2	TRBV29-1	TRBJ2-6	TGCAGCGTTGAGGCCACAGGGACTAGCGGGATAGCTGGGGCCAACGTCCTGACTTTC	CSVEATGTSGIAGANVLTF
NA	TRBD2	TRBV7-2	TRBJ2-1	TGTGCCAGCAGCCCGTTAGCGGGCGTCTACAATGAGCAGTTCTTC	CASSPLAGVYNEQFF
few	NA	TRBV9	TRBJ2-1	TGTGCCAGCAGCGTAGGAGCAGGGCTCTATGAGCAGTTCTTC	CASSVGAGLYEQFF
NA	NA	TRBV7-9	TRBJ2-3	TGTGCCAGCAGCTCGAGACTAGAATCCACAGATACGCAGTATTTT	CASSSRLESTDTQYF
NA	NA	TRBV19	TRBJ2-6	TGTGCCAGTAGCGAGGACAGCAAATCTGGGGCCAACGTCCTGACTTTC	CASSEDSKSGANVLTF
NA	TRBD1	TRBV28	TRBJ1-2	TGTGCCAGCAGTTTGGGACAGGGGATCTATGGCTACACCTTC	CASSLGQGIYGYTF
NA	NA	TRBV4-2	TRBJ2-1	TGTGCCAGCAGCCAAACTAGCCAGCGTTCCAATGAGCAGTTCTTC	CASSQTSQRSNEQFF
NA	TRBD2	TRBV7-3	TRBJ2-2	TGTGCCAGCAGCTTTAGGCTAGCGGGAGGCAACGCGAACACCGGGGAGCTGTTTTTT	CASSFRLAGGNANTGELFF
NA	TRBD2	TRBV27	TRBJ2-7	TGTGCCAGCAGATGGACTAGCGGAGCCTACGAGCAGTACTTC	CASRWTSGAYEQYF
NA	TRBD2	TRBV10-3	TRBJ2-7	TGTGCCATCAGTGGGAGCGGGAGGGTCACCGAGCAGTACTTC	CAISGSGRVTEQYF
NA	NA	TRBV7-2	TRBJ2-5	TGTGCCAGCAGCCGCCGGGAAGAAGAGACCCAGTACTTC	CASSRREEETQYF
NA	NA	TRBV7-9	TRBJ2-2	TGTGCCAGCATGTCTTTCCCCGACACCGGGGAGCTGTTTTTT	CASMSFPDTGELFF
NA	NA	TRBV11-3	TRBJ2-1	TGTGCCAGCAGCTTAGGGACAGCCGGTGAGCAGTTCTTC	CASSLGTAGEQFF
NA	NA	TRBV19	TRBJ1-5	TGTGCCAGTACCCTCAGGGGTCAGCCCCAGCATTTT	CASTLRGQPQHF
NA	TRBD2	TRBV5-4	TRBJ2-5	TGTGCCAGCAGCCCCCCCGCTAGCGGTAAAGAGACCCAGTACTTC	CASSPPASGKETQYF
once	TRBD2	TRBV28	TRBJ2-1	TGTGCCAGCAGACTTAGCGGGAGGTATGGTGAGCAGTTCTTC	CASRLSGRYGEQFF
once	NA	TRBV27	TRBJ2-2	TGTGCCAGCAGTTTGAGCCCCGGGGAGCTGTTTTTT	CASSLSPGELFF
NA	NA	TRBV4-1	TRBJ2-3	TGCGCCAGCAGCCAACCCATTACTATACAGGGACTTGGTACGCAGTATTTT	CASSQPITIQGLGTQYF
NA	NA	TRBV7-6	TRBJ2-7	TGTGCCAGCAGCCCCGGCACCTACGAGCAGTACTTC	CASSPGTYEQYF
once	NA	TRBV18	TRBJ2-2	TGTGCCAGCTCACCACCTCTGAACACCGGGGAGCTGTTTTTT	CASSPPLNTGELFF
NA	TRBD1	TRBV6-1	TRBJ1-4	TGTGCCAGCAGTGAGACAGGGGCAACTAATGAAAAACTGTTTTTT	CASSETGATNEKLFF